The clone carrying this TCR beta chain was observed a handful of times. Its matching antigen is unknown. TCR beta CDR3 region amplification was performed from RNA transcripts. The HTBI primer set served for first-round RT-PCR of the TCR CDR3. TCRdb redid the calling of the multiplex PCR reads with MiXCR, one entry per CDR3 protein. The table includes roughly 510,000 distinct CDR3 sequences, under 25% detected once. With 6 bases removed from V and 3 bases from J, the gap between germline ends came to 14 bases. The V gene's germline CDR1 is DFQATT and CDR2 SNEGSKA (reference sequence). This CDR3 contains 13 residues. These data come from a study of T cells in Graves' hyperthyroidism and ophthalmopathy. Study-wide results and caveats: Most clonotypes expanded in the thyroid (above 0.001) were also present in blood.

The patients, who ranged from 18 to 65 in age, presented with newly diagnosed hyperthyroidism lasting under 2 months. Sequenced sample: blood. This TCR was recovered from a man between 18 and 29 years old with Graves' hyperthyroidism. The V gene is TRBV20-1, the J gene TRBJ1-1; D is ambiguous. The DNA for the CDR3 is TGCAGTGCGACGGCGGGGTCCCACACTGAAGCTTTCTTT. This translates into CSATAGSHTEAFF.